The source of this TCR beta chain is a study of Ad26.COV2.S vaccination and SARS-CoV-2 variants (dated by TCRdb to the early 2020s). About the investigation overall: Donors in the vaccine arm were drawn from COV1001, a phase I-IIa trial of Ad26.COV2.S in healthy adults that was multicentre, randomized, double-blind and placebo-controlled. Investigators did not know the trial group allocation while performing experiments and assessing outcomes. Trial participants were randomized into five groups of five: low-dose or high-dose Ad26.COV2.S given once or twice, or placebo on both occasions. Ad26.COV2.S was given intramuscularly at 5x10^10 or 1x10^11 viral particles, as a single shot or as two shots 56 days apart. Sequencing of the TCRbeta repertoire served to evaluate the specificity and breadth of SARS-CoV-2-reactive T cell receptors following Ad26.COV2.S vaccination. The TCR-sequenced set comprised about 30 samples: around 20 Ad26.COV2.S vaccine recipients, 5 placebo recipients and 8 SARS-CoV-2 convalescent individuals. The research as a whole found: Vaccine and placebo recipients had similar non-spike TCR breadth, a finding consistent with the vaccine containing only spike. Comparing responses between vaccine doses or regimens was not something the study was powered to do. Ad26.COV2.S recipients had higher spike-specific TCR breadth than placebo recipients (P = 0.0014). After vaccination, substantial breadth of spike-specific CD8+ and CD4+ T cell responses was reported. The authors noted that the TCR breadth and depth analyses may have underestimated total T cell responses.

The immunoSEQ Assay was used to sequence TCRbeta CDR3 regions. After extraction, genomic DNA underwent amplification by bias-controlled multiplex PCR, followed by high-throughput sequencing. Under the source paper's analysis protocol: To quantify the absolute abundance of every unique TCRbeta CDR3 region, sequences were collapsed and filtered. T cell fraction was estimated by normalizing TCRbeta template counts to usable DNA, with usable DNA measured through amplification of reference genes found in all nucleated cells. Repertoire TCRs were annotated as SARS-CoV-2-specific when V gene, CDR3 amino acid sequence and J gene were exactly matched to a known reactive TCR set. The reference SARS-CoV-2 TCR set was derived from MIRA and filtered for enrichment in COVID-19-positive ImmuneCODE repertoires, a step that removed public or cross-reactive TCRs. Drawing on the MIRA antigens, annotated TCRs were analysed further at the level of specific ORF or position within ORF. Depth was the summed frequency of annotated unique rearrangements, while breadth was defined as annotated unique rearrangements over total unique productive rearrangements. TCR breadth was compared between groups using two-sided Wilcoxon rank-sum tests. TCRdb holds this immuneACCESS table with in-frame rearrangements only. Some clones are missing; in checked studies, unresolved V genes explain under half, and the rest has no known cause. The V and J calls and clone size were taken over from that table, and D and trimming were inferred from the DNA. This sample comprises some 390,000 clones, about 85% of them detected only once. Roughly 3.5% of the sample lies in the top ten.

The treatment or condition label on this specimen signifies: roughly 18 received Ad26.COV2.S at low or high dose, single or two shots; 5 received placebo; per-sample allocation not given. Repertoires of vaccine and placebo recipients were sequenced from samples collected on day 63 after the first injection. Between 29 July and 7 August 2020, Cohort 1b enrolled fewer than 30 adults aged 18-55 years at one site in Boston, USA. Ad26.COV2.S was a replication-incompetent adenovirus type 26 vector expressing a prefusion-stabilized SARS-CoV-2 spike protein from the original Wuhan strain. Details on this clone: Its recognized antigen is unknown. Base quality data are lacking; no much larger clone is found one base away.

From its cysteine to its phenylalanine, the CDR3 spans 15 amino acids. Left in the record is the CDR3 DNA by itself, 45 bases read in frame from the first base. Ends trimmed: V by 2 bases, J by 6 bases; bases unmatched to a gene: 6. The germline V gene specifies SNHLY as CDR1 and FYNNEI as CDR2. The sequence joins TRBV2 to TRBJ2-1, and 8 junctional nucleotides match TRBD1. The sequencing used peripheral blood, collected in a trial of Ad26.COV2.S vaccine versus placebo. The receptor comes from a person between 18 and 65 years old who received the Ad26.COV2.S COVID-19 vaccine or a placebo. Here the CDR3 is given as CASSEWQGAFNEQFF. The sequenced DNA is TGTGCCAGCAGTGAATGGCAGGGGGCCTTCAATGAGCAGTTCTTC.